This T cell receptor beta chain was documented in a study of long-term antiretroviral therapy in people with HIV. About the research overall: When the earliest samples were collected, ART was typically delayed until CD4 counts fell.

The CDR3 is 15 amino acids. The V gene lost 1 base and the J gene lost 0 bases, with 7 bases spanning the gap. CDR1 is LNHNV, CDR2 YYDKDF, per germline (reference sequence). Running of the v3.0 immunoSEQ assay took place at survey level. TCRdb's table, derived via immunoSEQ multiplex PCR, lists solely in-frame clones and lacks some. The sample shows more than 45,000 clones, about 81% of them seen only once. The source material was unsorted PBMCs, sampled 0.8 years after starting antiretroviral therapy. The V gene is TRBV15, the J gene TRBJ1-5; D call uncertain. The sequence came from a woman aged 18-35 years with HIV. In DNA, the CDR3 is TGTGCCACCAGCAGAGTGAAGGATAGCAATCAGCCCCAGCATTTT. Amino acid sequence: CATSRVKDSNQPQHF.